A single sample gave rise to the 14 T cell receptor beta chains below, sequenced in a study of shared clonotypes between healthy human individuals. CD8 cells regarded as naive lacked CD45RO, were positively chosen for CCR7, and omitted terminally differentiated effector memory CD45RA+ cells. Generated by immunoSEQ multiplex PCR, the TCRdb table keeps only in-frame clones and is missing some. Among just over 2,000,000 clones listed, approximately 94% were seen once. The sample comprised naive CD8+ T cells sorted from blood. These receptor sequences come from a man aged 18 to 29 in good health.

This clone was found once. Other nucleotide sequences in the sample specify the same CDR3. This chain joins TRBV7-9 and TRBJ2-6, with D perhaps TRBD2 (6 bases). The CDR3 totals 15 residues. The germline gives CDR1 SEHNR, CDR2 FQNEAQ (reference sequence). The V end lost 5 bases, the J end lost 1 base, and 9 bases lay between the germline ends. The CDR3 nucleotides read TGTGCCAGCAGCCCGGGGGTATCTGGGGCCAACGTCCTGACTTTC. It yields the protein CASSPGVSGANVLTF.

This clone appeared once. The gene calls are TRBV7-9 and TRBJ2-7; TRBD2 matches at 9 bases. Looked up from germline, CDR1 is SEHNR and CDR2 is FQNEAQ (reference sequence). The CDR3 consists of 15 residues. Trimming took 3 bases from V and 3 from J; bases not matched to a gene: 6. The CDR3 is CASSFRTSANYEQYF. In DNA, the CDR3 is TGTGCCAGCAGCTTCCGGACTAGCGCTAACTACGAGCAGTACTTC.

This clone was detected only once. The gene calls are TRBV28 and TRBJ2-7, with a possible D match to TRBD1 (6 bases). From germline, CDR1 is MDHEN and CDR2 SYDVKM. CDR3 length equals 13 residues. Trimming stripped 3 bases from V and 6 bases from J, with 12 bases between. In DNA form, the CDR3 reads TGTGCCAGCAGTTTCAGGGGAGACGGCGAGCAGTACTTC. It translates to CASSFRGDGEQYF. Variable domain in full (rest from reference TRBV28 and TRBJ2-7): DVKVTQSSRYLVKRTGEKVFLECVQDMDHENMFWYRQDPGLGLRLIYFSYDVKMKEKGDIPEGYSVSREKKERFSLILESASTNQTSMYLCASSFRGDGEQYFGPGTRLTVT.

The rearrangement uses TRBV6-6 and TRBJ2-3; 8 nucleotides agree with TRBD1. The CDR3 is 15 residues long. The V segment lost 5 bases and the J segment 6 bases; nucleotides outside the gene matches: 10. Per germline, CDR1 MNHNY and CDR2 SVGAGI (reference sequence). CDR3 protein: CASSTGQGWEDTQYF. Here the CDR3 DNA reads TGTGCCAGCAGTACAGGACAGGGATGGGAGGATACGCAGTATTTT.

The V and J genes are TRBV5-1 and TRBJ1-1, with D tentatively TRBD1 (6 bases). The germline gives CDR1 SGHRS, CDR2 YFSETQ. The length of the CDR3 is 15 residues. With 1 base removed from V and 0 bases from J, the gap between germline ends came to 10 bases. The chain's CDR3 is CASSLRTALNTEAFF. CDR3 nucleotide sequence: TGCGCCAGCAGCTTGAGGACAGCTTTGAACACTGAAGCTTTCTTT.

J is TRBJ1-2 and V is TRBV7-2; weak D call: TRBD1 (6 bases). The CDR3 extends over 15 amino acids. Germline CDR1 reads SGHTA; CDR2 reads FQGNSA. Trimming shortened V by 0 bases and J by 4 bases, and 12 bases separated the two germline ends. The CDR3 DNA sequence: TGTGCCAGCAGCTTAGCGCGGGGGCCCTCCTATGGCTACACCTTC. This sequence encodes CASSLARGPSYGYTF.

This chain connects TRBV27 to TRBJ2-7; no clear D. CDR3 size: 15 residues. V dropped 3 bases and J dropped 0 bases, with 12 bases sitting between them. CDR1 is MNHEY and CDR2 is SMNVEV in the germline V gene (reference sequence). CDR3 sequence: CASSFEASSSYEQYF. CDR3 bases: TGTGCCAGCAGTTTCGAAGCATCGAGCTCCTACGAGCAGTACTTC.

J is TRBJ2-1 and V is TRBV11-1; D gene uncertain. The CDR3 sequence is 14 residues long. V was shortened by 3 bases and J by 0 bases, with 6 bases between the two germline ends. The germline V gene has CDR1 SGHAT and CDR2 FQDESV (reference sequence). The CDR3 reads CASSFLPSYNEQFF. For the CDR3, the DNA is TGTGCCAGCAGCTTTCTCCCCTCCTACAATGAGCAGTTCTTC.

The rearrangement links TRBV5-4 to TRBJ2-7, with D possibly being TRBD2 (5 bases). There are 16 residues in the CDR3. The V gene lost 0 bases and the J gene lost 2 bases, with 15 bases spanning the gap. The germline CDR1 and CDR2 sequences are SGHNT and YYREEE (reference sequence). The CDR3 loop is CASSLVSWRGTYEQYF. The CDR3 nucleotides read TGTGCCAGCAGCTTGGTCAGTTGGCGAGGGACCTACGAGCAGTACTTC.

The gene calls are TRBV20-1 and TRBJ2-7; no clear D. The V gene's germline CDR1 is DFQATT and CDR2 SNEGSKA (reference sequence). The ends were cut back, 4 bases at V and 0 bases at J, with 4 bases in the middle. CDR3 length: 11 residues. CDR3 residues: CSAKNSYEQYF. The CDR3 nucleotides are TGCAGTGCTAAGAACTCCTACGAGCAGTACTTC.

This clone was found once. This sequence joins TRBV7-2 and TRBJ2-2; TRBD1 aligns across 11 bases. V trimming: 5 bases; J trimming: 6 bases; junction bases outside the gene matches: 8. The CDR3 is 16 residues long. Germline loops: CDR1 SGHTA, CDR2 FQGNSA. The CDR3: CASSPRTGGVAGELFF. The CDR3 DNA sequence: TGTGCCAGCAGCCCTCGGACAGGGGGCGTAGCCGGGGAGCTGTTTTTT.

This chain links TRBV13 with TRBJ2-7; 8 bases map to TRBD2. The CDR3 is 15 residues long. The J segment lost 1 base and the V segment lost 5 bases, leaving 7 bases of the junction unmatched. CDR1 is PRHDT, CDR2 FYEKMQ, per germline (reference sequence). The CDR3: CASSEPSGPSYEQYF. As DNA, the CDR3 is TGTGCCAGCAGCGAGCCTAGCGGGCCATCCTACGAGCAGTACTTC. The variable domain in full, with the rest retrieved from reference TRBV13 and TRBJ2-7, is AAGVIQSPRHLIKEKRETATLKCYPIPRHDTVYWYQQGPGQDPQFLISFYEKMQSDKGSIPDRFSAQQFSDYHSELNMSSLELGDSALYFCASSEPSGPSYEQYFGPGTRLTVT.

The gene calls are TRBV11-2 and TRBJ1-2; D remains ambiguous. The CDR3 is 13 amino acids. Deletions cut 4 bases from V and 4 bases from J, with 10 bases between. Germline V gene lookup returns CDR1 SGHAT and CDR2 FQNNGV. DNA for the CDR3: TGTGCCAGCAGCTCGATTTCTTCCTATGGCTACACCTTC. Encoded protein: CASSSISSYGYTF.

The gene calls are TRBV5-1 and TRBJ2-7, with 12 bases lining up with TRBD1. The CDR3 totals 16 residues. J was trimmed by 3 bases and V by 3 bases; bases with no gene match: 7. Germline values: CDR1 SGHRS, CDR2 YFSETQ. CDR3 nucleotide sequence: TGCGCCAGCAGCTCACAGGGGACAGGGGGCTACTACGAGCAGTACTTC. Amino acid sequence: CASSSQGTGGYYEQYF.